Listed here are 16 T cell receptor beta chains from one sample, sequenced in a study of read filtering for tumor transcriptome and immune sequencing. Molecular barcoded adaptors covering alpha/delta and beta/gamma chains were used on around 400 ng RNA. TCRdb reprocessed the reads with MiXCR, giving one entry per CDR3 protein. The sample has 90,000 or so distinct CDR3 sequences, about 22% seen once; the top ten hold about an eighth. Sequencing was done on a sample of a population of CD138-negative cells sorted from bone marrow. Every receptor here comes from a donor aged 40 or older with multiple myeloma.

The rearrangement joins TRBV29-1 to TRBJ2-5; tentatively, D is TRBD1 (5 bases). Germline V gene sequence: CDR1 SQVTM, CDR2 ANQGSEA. V lost 7 bases, J lost 7 bases, and 19 bases lay in between. The CDR3 totals 13 residues. DNA for the CDR3: TGCAGCGCCCTGTATTGGGGCAGTGGGACCCAGTACTTC. Translating it yields CSALYWGSGTQYF. Based on the CDR3 plus reference TRBV29-1 and TRBJ2-5, the full variable domain is SAVISQKPSRDICQRGTSLTIQCQVDSQVTMMFWYRQQPGQSLTLIATANQGSEATYESGFVIDKFPISRPNLTFSTLTVSNMSPEDSSIYLCSALYWGSGTQYFGPGTRLLVL.

To note about this clonotype: Possible read error: a much larger clone is one base away. The chain joins TRBV20-1 to TRBJ2-3; tentative D call: TRBD2 (6 bases). CDR1 is DFQATT, CDR2 SNEGSKA, per germline (reference sequence). The CDR3 is 11 residues long. The CDR3 loop is CGARAGDTQYF. In DNA form, the CDR3 reads TGCGGTGCTAGAGCGGGAGATACGCAGTATTTT.

Many counts were recorded for this clonotype. V gene TRBV4-1 combines with J gene TRBJ2-5, with D perhaps TRBD2 (6 bases). V was trimmed by 2 bases and J by 7 bases, leaving 14 bases between them. This CDR3 comprises 14 residues. The germline V gene has CDR1 MGHRA and CDR2 YSYEKL. This CDR3 reads CASSQQRTTPTQYF. The CDR3 region has the DNA TGCGCCAGCAGCCAACAGCGGACTACCCCGACCCAGTACTTC.

Notes on this clonotype: This may be a read error: a much more frequent sequence differs by one nucleotide. This chain connects TRBV7-9 to TRBJ1-5; D possibly corresponds to TRBD1 (5 bases). The CDR3 spans 14 residues. Per the germline V gene, CDR1 is SEHNR and CDR2 is FQNEAQ (reference sequence). The DNA of the CDR3 is TGTGCCAACAGCTCCTCCGGGGAGGGGCAGCCCCAGCATTTT. Translated: CANSSSGEGQPQHF. The variable domain in full, completed from reference TRBV7-9 and TRBJ1-5, reads DTGVSQNPRHKITKRGQNVTFRCDPISEHNRLYWYRQTLGQGPEFLTYFQNEAQLEKSRLLSDRFSAERPKGSFSTLEIQRTEQGDSAMYLCANSSSGEGQPQHFGDGTRLSIL.

This clonotype appeared many times. This chain joins TRBV20-1 and TRBJ2-3, with 8 bases that match TRBD2. Trimming cost V 5 bases and J 3 bases; bases outside gene matches: 7. This CDR3 spans 14 amino acids. The germline CDR1 and CDR2 sequences are DFQATT and SNEGSKA (reference sequence). Here the CDR3 DNA reads TGCAGTGCTGAGGGAGCGGGGGATACAGATACGCAGTATTTT. The encoded protein is CSAEGAGDTDTQYF.

This clonotype has at least ten counts. The J gene is TRBJ2-1, the V gene TRBV5-1, with D unresolved. Looked up from germline, CDR1 is SGHRS and CDR2 is YFSETQ. CDR3 size: 16 residues. The V gene lost 0 bases and the J gene lost 0 bases, with 10 bases spanning the gap. The CDR3 nucleotides are TGCGCCAGCAGCTTGGCCATCCAGAGCTCCTACAATGAGCAGTTCTTC. The encoded protein is CASSLAIQSSYNEQFF.

With regard to this clonotype: A far larger clone is just one base off, so this is likely a read error. V usage is TRBV6-9 and J usage is TRBJ2-1; TRBD2 might be the D (6 bases). Per the germline V gene, CDR1 is MNHGY and CDR2 is SVAAGI. This CDR3 is 11 amino acids long. The CDR3 region has the DNA TGTTCCGTAGGGACTCGCAATGAGCAGTTCTTC. Translating it yields CSVGTRNEQFF.

This clonotype was observed many times. This chain joins TRBV5-5 and TRBJ2-1, with 11 bases that match TRBD2. J gave up 0 bases and V 0 bases, and 8 bases lay outside the gene matches. Germline V gives CDR1 SGHKS, CDR2 YYEKEE (reference sequence). The CDR3 runs 19 residues. The CDR3 DNA reads TGTGCCAGCAGCTTGGAGGCTAGCGGGGGGTCCCGCTCCTACAATGAGCAGTTCTTC. Amino acid sequence: CASSLEASGGSRSYNEQFF.

The rearrangement links TRBV29-1 to TRBJ2-5; D possibly corresponds to TRBD1 (6 bases). The length of the CDR3 is 12 residues. Trimming shortened V by 8 bases and J by 5 bases, and 15 bases separated the two germline ends. Germline CDR1 SQVTM, CDR2 ANQGSEA. CDR3 residues: CSFLGGGETQYF. As DNA, the CDR3 is TGCAGCTTTTTAGGGGGTGGGGAGACCCAGTACTTC. The variable domain in full, completed from reference TRBV29-1 and TRBJ2-5, reads SAVISQKPSRDICQRGTSLTIQCQVDSQVTMMFWYRQQPGQSLTLIATANQGSEATYESGFVIDKFPISRPNLTFSTLTVSNMSPEDSSIYLCSFLGGGETQYFGPGTRLLVL.

In its sample, this clonotype was seen many times. The gene calls are TRBV7-3 and TRBJ2-1; 14 positions agree with TRBD2. The CDR3 extends over 15 amino acids. J was trimmed by 5 bases and V by 5 bases; bases with no gene match: 2. Germline V CDR1 and CDR2: SGHTA, FQGTGA. The CDR3 nucleotides are TGTGCCAGCAGCGAGGGACTAGCGGGGGACAATGAGCAGTTCTTC. Protein sequence: CASSEGLAGDNEQFF.

This clonotype was counted a few times. The J gene is TRBJ2-7, the V gene TRBV9; possibly TRBD1 for D (6 bases). The V end lost 0 bases, the J end lost 2 bases, and 12 bases lay between the germline ends. This CDR3 contains 15 residues. Germline-derived CDR1 and CDR2 are SGDLS and YYNGEE. CDR3 coding DNA: TGTGCCAGCAGCGTAGGACCAGGACAGACCTACGAGCAGTACTTC. This translates into CASSVGPGQTYEQYF. The variable domain in full, completed from reference TRBV9 and TRBJ2-7, reads DSGVTQTPKHLITATGQRVTLRCSPRSGDLSVYWYQQSLDQGLQFLIQYYNGEERAKGNILERFSAQQFPDLHSELNLSSLELGDSALYFCASSVGPGQTYEQYFGPGTRLTVT.

In this sample, this clonotype turned up many times. The J gene is TRBJ1-4, the V gene TRBV7-9; D unresolved. CDR1 and CDR2 from the germline V gene are SEHNR and FQNEAQ (reference sequence). V was trimmed by 5 bases and J by 5 bases, leaving 9 bases between them. This CDR3 is 13 amino acids long. CDR3 bases: TGTGCCAGCAGCCTCCACAACAATGAAAAACTGTTTTTT. Translation: CASSLHNNEKLFF.

This clonotype came up many times. The chain recombines TRBV6-2 or TRBV6-3 with TRBJ2-3; 9 bases are shared with TRBD1. J was trimmed by 3 bases and V by 9 bases; bases with no gene match: 19. Germline CDR1 is MNHEY and CDR2 is SVGEGT. This CDR3 comprises 18 residues. The CDR3 region is CASPPRDRDNEWTDTQYF. In DNA form, the CDR3 reads TGTGCCAGTCCGCCGAGGGACAGGGACAATGAGTGGACAGATACGCAGTATTTT.

This clonotype was detected many times. The chain recombines TRBV24-1 with TRBJ2-2, with 8 bases matching TRBD1. The ends lost 11 bases at V and 6 bases at J; junction bases unmatched: 4. Germline V gives CDR1 KGHDR, CDR2 SFDVKD. The CDR3 consists of 12 residues. Here the CDR3 reads CASQGAPGELFF. Written as DNA, the CDR3 is TGTGCCAGCCAGGGGGCCCCCGGGGAGCTGTTTTTT.

With respect to this clonotype: This likely traces to a read error, being one base from a far larger clone. J is TRBJ2-1 and V is TRBV12-3 or TRBV12-4, with 11 bases lining up with TRBD2. This CDR3 has 15 amino acids. The CDR3 coding sequence is TGTGCCAGCAGCCATAGCGGGGGGGCCTACAATGAGCAGCTCTTC. This codes for CASSHSGGAYNEQLF.

The chain links TRBV28 to TRBJ1-4; 10 nucleotides align to TRBD1. CDR3 length: 14 amino acids. Germline assignment: CDR1 MDHEN and CDR2 SYDVKM. V was clipped by 4 bases and J by 9 bases; unmatched bases: 5. The CDR3 region has the DNA TGTGCCAGCAGTTGGACAGGGGGTATTAAAAAACTGTTTTTT. As protein: CASSWTGGIKKLFF.